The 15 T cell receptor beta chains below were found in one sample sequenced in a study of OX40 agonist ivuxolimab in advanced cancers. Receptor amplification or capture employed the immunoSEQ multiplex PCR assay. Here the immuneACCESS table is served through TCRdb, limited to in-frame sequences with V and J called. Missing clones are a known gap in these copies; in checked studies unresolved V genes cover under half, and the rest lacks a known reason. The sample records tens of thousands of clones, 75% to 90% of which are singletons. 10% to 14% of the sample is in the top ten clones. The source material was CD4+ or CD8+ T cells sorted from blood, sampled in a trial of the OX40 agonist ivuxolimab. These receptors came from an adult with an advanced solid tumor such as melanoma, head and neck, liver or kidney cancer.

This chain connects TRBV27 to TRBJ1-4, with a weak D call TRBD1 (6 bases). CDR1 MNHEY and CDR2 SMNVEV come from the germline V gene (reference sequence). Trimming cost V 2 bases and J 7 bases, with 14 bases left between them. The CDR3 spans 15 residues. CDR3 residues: CASSLGLRGGEKLFF. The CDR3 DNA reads TGTGCCAGCAGTTTAGGGTTGAGGGGGGGTGAAAAACTGTTTTTT.

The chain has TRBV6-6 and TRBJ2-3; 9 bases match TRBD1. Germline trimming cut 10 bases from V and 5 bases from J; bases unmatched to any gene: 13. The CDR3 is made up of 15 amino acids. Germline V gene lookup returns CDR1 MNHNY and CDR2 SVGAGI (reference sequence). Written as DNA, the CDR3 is TGTGCCACCCAAGTTATGGGACAGGGTGGAGATACGCAGTATTTT. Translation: CATQVMGQGGDTQYF.

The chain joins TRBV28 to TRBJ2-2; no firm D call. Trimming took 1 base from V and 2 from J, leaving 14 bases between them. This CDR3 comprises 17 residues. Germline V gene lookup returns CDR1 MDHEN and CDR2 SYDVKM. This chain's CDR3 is CASSLLRLRLNTGELFF. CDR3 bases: TGTGCCAGCAGTTTATTAAGACTCCGGCTAAACACCGGGGAGCTGTTTTTT.

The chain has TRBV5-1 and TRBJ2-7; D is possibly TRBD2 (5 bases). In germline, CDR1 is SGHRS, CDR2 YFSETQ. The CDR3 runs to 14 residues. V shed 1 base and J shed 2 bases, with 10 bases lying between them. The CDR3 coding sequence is TGCGCCAGCAGCTTGTCGGGGTCAACCTACGAGCAGTACTTC. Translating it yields CASSLSGSTYEQYF.

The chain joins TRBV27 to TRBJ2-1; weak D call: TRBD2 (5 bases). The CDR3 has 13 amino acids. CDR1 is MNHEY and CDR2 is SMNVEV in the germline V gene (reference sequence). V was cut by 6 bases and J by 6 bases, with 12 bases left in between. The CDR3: CASRVPSGNEQFF. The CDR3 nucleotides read TGTGCCAGCAGGGTCCCGAGCGGCAATGAGCAGTTCTTC.

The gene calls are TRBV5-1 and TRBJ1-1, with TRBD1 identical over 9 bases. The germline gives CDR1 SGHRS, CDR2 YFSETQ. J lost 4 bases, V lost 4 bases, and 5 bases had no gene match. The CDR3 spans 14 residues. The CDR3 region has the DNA TGCGCCAGCAGCCCGACAGGGGGGGGCACTGAAGCTTTCTTT. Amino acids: CASSPTGGGTEAFF.

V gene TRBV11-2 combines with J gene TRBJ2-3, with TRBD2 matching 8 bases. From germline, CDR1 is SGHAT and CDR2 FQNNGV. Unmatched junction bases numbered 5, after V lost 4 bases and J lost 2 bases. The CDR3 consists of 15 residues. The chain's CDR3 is CASSWVAGITDTQYF. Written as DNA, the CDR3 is TGTGCCAGCAGCTGGGTAGCGGGAATCACAGATACGCAGTATTTT.

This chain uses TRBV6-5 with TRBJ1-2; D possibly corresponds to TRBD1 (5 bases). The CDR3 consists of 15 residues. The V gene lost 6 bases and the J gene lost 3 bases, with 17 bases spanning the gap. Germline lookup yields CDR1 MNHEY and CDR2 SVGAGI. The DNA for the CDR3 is TGTGCCAGCAGCCGGCCGCCGGGGCTTCACTATGGCTACACCTTC. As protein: CASSRPPGLHYGYTF.

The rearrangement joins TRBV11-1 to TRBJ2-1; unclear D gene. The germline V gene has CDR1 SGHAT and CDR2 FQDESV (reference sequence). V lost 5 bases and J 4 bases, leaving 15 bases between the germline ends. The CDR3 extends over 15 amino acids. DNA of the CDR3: TGTGCCAGCAGCCGACTCATGACGGCTTACAATGAGCAGTTCTTC. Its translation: CASSRLMTAYNEQFF.

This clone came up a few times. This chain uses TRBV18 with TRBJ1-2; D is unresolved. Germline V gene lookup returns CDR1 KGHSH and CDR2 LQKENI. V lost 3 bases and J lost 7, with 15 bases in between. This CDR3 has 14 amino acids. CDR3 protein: CASSPGSGIGGYTF. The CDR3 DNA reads TGTGCCAGCTCACCGGGCTCGGGGATTGGTGGCTACACCTTC.

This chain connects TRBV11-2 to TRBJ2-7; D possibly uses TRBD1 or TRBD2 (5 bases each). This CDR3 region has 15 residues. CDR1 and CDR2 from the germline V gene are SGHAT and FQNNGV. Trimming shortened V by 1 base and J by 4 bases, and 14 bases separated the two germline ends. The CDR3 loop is CASSLGAGTAYEQYF. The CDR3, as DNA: TGTGCCAGCAGCTTAGGAGCCGGGACGGCTTACGAGCAGTACTTC.

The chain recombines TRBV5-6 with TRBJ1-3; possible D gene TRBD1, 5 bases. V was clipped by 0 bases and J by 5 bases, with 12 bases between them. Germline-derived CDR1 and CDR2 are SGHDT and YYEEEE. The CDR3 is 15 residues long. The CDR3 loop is CASSLAQGSRNTIYF. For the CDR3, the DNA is TGTGCCAGCAGCTTGGCTCAGGGATCCAGAAACACCATATATTTT.

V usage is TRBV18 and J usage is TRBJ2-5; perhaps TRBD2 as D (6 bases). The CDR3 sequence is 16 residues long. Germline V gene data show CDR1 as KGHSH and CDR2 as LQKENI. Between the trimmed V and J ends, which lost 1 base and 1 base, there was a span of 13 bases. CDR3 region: CASSPRQGGPQETQYF. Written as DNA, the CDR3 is TGTGCCAGCTCACCACGTCAAGGAGGGCCCCAAGAGACCCAGTACTTC.

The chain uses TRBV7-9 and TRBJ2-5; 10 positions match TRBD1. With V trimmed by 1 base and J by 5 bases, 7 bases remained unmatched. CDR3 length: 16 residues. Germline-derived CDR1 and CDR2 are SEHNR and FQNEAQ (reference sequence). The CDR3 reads CASSLEGQGVWETQYF. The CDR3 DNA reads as TGTGCCAGCAGCTTAGAAGGACAGGGGGTTTGGGAGACCCAGTACTTC.

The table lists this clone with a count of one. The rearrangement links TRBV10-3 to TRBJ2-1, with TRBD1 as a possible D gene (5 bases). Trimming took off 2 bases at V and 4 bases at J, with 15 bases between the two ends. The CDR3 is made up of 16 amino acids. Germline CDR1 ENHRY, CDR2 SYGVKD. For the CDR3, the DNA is TGTGCCATCAGTGAGATGGGGCCCAACACATACAATGAGCAGTTCTTC. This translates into CAISEMGPNTYNEQFF.